Below, 17 T cell receptor beta chains from the same sample are listed, as sequenced in a study of OX40 agonist ivuxolimab in advanced cancers. Libraries were prepared by immunoSEQ multiplex PCR; TCRdb keeps only in-frame clonotypes and omits some of them. In the table there are 100,000 or so clones, 90% to 97% of which are singletons. This specimen was CD4+ or CD8+ T cells sorted from blood, taken in a trial of the OX40 agonist ivuxolimab. The origin of the receptors is an adult with an advanced solid tumor such as melanoma, head and neck, liver or kidney cancer.

This chain connects TRBV11-3 to TRBJ1-1; D is unresolved. The CDR3 runs to 13 residues. Germline CDR1 is SGHNT and CDR2 is YENEEA. V gave up 4 bases and J gave up 3 bases, with 9 bases separating them. The CDR3 bases are TGTGCCAGCAGCTATGGGGAGGACACTGAAGCTTTCTTT. Protein: CASSYGEDTEAFF.

The rearrangement links TRBV7-6 to TRBJ2-1; no reliable D call. Trimming cost V 3 bases and J 2 bases, with 8 bases left between them. The CDR3 consists of 14 residues. CDR1 and CDR2 (germline): SGHVS, FNYEAQ. In DNA form, the CDR3 reads TGTGCCAGCAGCTTGGGCCTCGCCTACAATGAGCAGTTCTTC. This sequence encodes CASSLGLAYNEQFF.

The rearrangement joins TRBV15 to TRBJ2-7; D may be TRBD1 (6 bases). Germline CDR1 is LNHNV and CDR2 is YYDKDF (reference sequence). The CDR3 has 14 residues. Trimming stripped 1 base from V and 3 bases from J, with 10 bases between. This CDR3 reads CATSRARGFYEQYF. The CDR3 nucleotides read TGTGCCACCAGCAGAGCTAGGGGGTTCTACGAGCAGTACTTC.

The chain employs TRBV25-1 and TRBJ1-5, with D perhaps TRBD1 (6 bases). The ends were cut back, 3 bases at V and 5 bases at J, with 11 bases in the middle. The CDR3 has 14 amino acids. CDR1 and CDR2 (germline): MGHDK, SYGVNS. The chain's CDR3 is CASSEGAGYQPQHF. CDR3 in DNA: TGTGCCAGCAGTGAGGGGGCAGGGTATCAGCCCCAGCATTTT.

The chain combines TRBV6-5 with TRBJ1-4; weak D call: TRBD1 (6 bases). V was cut by 1 base and J by 5 bases, with 11 bases left in between. Germline loops: CDR1 MNHEY, CDR2 SVGAGI. The CDR3 runs to 15 residues. CDR3 nucleotides: TGTGCCAGCAGTTACTGGCGGGGGCGCAATGAAAAACTGTTTTTT. Translated, it gives CASSYWRGRNEKLFF.

The CDR3 sequence is CASSEQGEDEKLFF. DNA of the CDR3: TGCGCCAGCAGTGAACAGGGTGAGGATGAAAAACTGTTTTTT. V gene TRBV10-1 combines with J gene TRBJ1-4; TRBD1 is a possible D gene (6 bases). The CDR3 length is 14 residues. Germline V gives CDR1 WNHNN, CDR2 SYGVQD (reference sequence). Trimming took off 3 bases at V and 6 bases at J, with 11 bases between the two ends.

The rearrangement joins TRBV4-2 to TRBJ1-1; the D gene is possibly TRBD1 (5 bases). The CDR3 is 14 amino acids. Trimming removed 2 bases at V and 0 bases at J, with 7 bases between. CDR1 and CDR2 (germline): LGHNA, YNFKEQ. CDR3 nucleotide sequence: TGTGCCAGCAGCCAACCGGACATGAACACTGAAGCTTTCTTT. This gives the protein CASSQPDMNTEAFF.

The gene calls are TRBV15 and TRBJ1-2; tentatively, D is TRBD1 (6 bases). The ends were cut back, 2 bases at V and 4 bases at J, with 14 bases in the middle. Germline values: CDR1 LNHNV, CDR2 YYDKDF (reference sequence). This CDR3 is built from 15 residues. The CDR3 DNA is TGTGCCACCAGCAGATCCCAACAGGGCAGCTATGGCTACACCTTC. Its protein product is CATSRSQQGSYGYTF.

This clone has only one observation. The chain has TRBV6-5 and TRBJ1-1; D is uncertain. Germline CDR1 MNHEY, CDR2 SVGAGI. The CDR3 runs to 16 residues. The V and J ends lost 1 base and 0 bases respectively, with 12 bases between them. Here the CDR3 DNA reads TGTGCCAGCAGTTACTTTACGGGGAAAATGAACACTGAAGCTTTCTTT. This sequence encodes CASSYFTGKMNTEAFF.

The chain is built from TRBV6-5 and TRBJ2-1; 8 bases map to TRBD2. The CDR3 consists of 14 residues. The J segment lost 7 bases and the V segment lost 7 bases, leaving 9 bases of the junction unmatched. Germline CDR1 reads MNHEY; CDR2 reads SVGAGI. The CDR3 is CASTNGGAGNEQFF. The CDR3 DNA reads as TGTGCCAGCACCAACGGGGGGGCAGGGAATGAGCAGTTCTTC.

V usage is TRBV28 and J usage is TRBJ1-5; 7 nucleotides line up with TRBD1. Trimming took 2 bases from V and 4 from J; bases not matched to a gene: 2. This CDR3 is 14 amino acids long. CDR1 and CDR2 from the germline V gene are MDHEN and SYDVKM. The CDR3 nucleotides read TGTGCCAGCAGTTTAAGACAGGGAAATCAGCCCCAGCATTTT. This sequence encodes CASSLRQGNQPQHF. The full variable domain, with the rest looked up from reference TRBV28 and TRBJ1-5, is DVKVTQSSRYLVKRTGEKVFLECVQDMDHENMFWYRQDPGLGLRLIYFSYDVKMKEKGDIPEGYSVSREKKERFSLILESASTNQTSMYLCASSLRQGNQPQHFGDGTRLSIL.

This clone was seen once. This chain joins TRBV7-6 and TRBJ2-7; maybe TRBD2 (6 bases). Germline V gives CDR1 SGHVS, CDR2 FNYEAQ. The CDR3 is made up of 14 amino acids. V lost 5 bases and J 4 bases, leaving 15 bases between the germline ends. The CDR3 nucleotides are TGTGCCAGCAGCCCGGGGACTCAACGATACGAGCAGTACTTC. Encoded protein: CASSPGTQRYEQYF.

The chain recombines TRBV6-5 with TRBJ2-6; D gene ambiguous. The CDR3 sequence is 14 residues long. From germline, CDR1 is MNHEY and CDR2 SVGAGI. Trimming removed 4 bases from V and 8 bases from J, with 12 bases in between. CDR3 nucleotides: TGTGCCAGCAGTTCCGTCGATAACCCCAACGTCCTGACTTTC. The encoded protein is CASSSVDNPNVLTF.

The V gene is TRBV7-6, the J gene TRBJ2-1; D may correspond to TRBD1 or TRBD2 (5 bases each). The V gene lost 8 bases and the J gene lost 8 bases, with 16 bases spanning the gap. Germline lookup yields CDR1 SGHVS and CDR2 FNYEAQ. This CDR3 comprises 13 residues. CDR3 loop: CASGLTEGYEQFF. CDR3 sequence (DNA): TGTGCCAGCGGCCTAACCGAGGGGTATGAGCAGTTCTTC.

This rearrangement joins TRBV28 to TRBJ2-5, with 8 bases lining up with TRBD1. Germline V gene sequence: CDR1 MDHEN, CDR2 SYDVKM. Germline trimming cut 5 bases from V and 4 bases from J; bases unmatched to any gene: 6. This CDR3 comprises 14 residues. The CDR3 region has the DNA TGTGCCAGCAGTGAGACAGGGGCGTTAGAGACCCAGTACTTC. Translation gives CASSETGALETQYF.

The CDR3, as DNA: TGTGCCAGCAGCCCACCGGGACAGAGCACCGGGGAGCTGTTTTTT. Protein product: CASSPPGQSTGELFF. The chain employs TRBV7-9 and TRBJ2-2; TRBD1 matches at 7 bases. The CDR3 has 15 residues. In germline, CDR1 is SEHNR, CDR2 FQNEAQ (reference sequence). V was pared by 5 bases and J by 4 bases, with 7 bases of the junction left unmatched.

This chain joins TRBV19 and TRBJ1-6; TRBD1 matches 11 bases. The CDR3 loop spans 16 amino acids. J gave up 8 bases and V 3 bases, and 6 bases lay outside the gene matches. CDR1 is LNHDA, CDR2 SQIVND, per germline (reference sequence). CDR3 residues: CASSMGQGVRYSPLHF. CDR3 in DNA: TGTGCCAGTAGTATGGGACAGGGGGTCAGGTATTCACCCCTCCACTTT.